This TCR beta chain was sequenced for a study of blood T cell repertoires in COVID-19. At the level of the study: Specimens from acute and convalescent COVID-19 originated in the United States, Italy and Spain. Sample material is recorded as cDNA or gDNA derived from T cells, B-cell-depleted T cells, or PBMCs.

V was trimmed by 0 bases and J by 5 bases, leaving 11 bases between them. Per the germline V gene, CDR1 is WNHNN and CDR2 is SYGVQD (reference sequence). CDR3 length: 15 amino acids. As handled by the study authors: Nucleated cell counts were estimated from reference gene primer amplification. The data were produced by immunoSEQ multiplex PCR, yet TCRdb's version contains in-frame clones alone and is incomplete. D and trimming come from the DNA, and the V and J calls and clone size come from that table. The profile shows around 170,000 clones, roughly nine tenths of them singletons. The rearrangement uses TRBV10-1 and TRBJ2-1; the D gene is possibly TRBD1 (6 bases). The sample comprised peripheral blood. This TCR came from a woman in her twenties or thirties with active or convalescent COVID-19. CDR3 sequence: CASSESGAGDNEQFF. As DNA, the CDR3 is TGCGCCAGCAGTGAGTCAGGAGCAGGGGACAATGAGCAGTTCTTC.